The table lists the clone carrying this T cell receptor beta chain with a few counts. Mouse gene names apply. The CDR3 is cut off 1 residue early in the read; its end comes from the germline J gene. Time point: mouse harvest day 7 after allogeneic transplant. Each mouse received 10^7 T-cell-depleted marrow cells plus 10^6 splenic CD5+ T cells by tail vein. B6 (H2b) cells into BALB/c (H2d) mice; tissues taken at day 7 or 14. Germline values: CDR1 KGHTA, CDR2 FRNEEI. CDR3 length: 15 amino acids. V was clipped by 4 bases and J by 5 bases; unmatched bases: 4. These data belong to a study of tissue T cells after allogeneic stem cell transplantation. Sequencing of TCRbeta CDR3 at survey depth gave sequences and template counts. Using immunoSEQ multiplex PCR, the repertoire was profiled, and TCRdb retains in-frame clones only, with some absent. The sample carries roughly 7,200 clones, about 50% recorded once.

The chain employs TRBV24 and TRBJ1-4, with TRBD1 matching over 10 bases. This TCR derives from a female BALB/c mouse given C57BL/6 T cells with graft-versus-host disease after an allogeneic hematopoietic cell transplant. The sequenced material came from gut tissue. Here the CDR3 reads CASSRDRGGNERLFF. The sequenced part of the CDR3 DNA is TGTGCCAGCAGTCGGGACAGGGGTGGGAACGAAAGATTATTT.